One sample yielded the 21 T cell receptor beta chains listed below, sequenced in a study of T cell repertoires in cytomegalovirus infection. TCRdb redid the calling of the reads with MiXCR, one entry per CDR3 protein. The top ten clones hold roughly 8% of a sample with roughly 600,000 distinct CDR3 sequences, 20% to 25% of them seen once. Sequenced input: CD8+ T cells from PBMCs. The receptors derive from a human donor in good health (CMV status not recorded). Some clones in this sample may be carry-over from other donors' samples.

V usage is TRBV12-3 or TRBV12-4 and J usage is TRBJ2-1; D may be TRBD2 (6 bases). V shed 7 bases and J shed 3 bases, with 16 bases lying between them. This CDR3 region has 15 residues. CDR3 loop: CASKEGLAVYNEQFF. Here the CDR3 DNA reads TGTGCCAGCAAGGAGGGCCTAGCTGTCTACAATGAGCAGTTCTTC.

This clonotype was recorded at least ten times. V usage is TRBV7-6 and J usage is TRBJ2-1, with TRBD1 identical over 9 bases. Losses at the gene ends were 5 bases for V and 5 bases for J; bases not matched to a gene: 10. This CDR3 is built from 16 residues. The V gene's germline CDR1 is SGHVS and CDR2 FNYEAQ. The CDR3 bases are TGTGCCAGCAGCCTCTGGTACAGGGGGCGAAACAATGAGCAGTTCTTC. Protein product: CASSLWYRGRNNEQFF. The full variable domain, with the rest looked up from reference TRBV7-6 and TRBJ2-1, is GAGVSQSPRYKVTKRGQDVALRCDPISGHVSLYWYRQALGQGPEFLTYFNYEAQQDKSGLPNDRFSAERPEGSISTLTIQRTEQRDSAMYRCASSLWYRGRNNEQFFGPGTRLTVL.

This chain joins TRBV11-3 and TRBJ2-3; D call uncertain. CDR1 is SGHNT and CDR2 is YENEEA in the germline V gene. The CDR3 spans 15 residues. The V end lost 5 bases, the J end lost 2 bases, and 14 bases lay between the germline ends. The CDR3 bases are TGTGCCAGCAGCCTCATGTCTAGAACCACAGATACGCAGTATTTT. This encodes CASSLMSRTTDTQYF.

V usage is TRBV6-2 or TRBV6-3 and J usage is TRBJ1-1; D is undetermined. Trimming removed 3 bases from V and 0 bases from J, with 11 bases in between. The CDR3 totals 15 residues. From germline, CDR1 is MNHEY and CDR2 SVGEGT. CDR3 DNA sequence: TGTGCCAGCAGTTATGTTTGGGGAGTGAACACTGAAGCTTTCTTT. As protein: CASSYVWGVNTEAFF.

The CDR3 reads CASSYGTVPIMNTEAFF. Here the CDR3 DNA reads TGTGCCAGCAGCTACGGGACAGTACCCATTATGAACACTGAAGCTTTCTTT. V gene TRBV7-9 combines with J gene TRBJ1-1, with 7 bases fitting TRBD1. The germline gives CDR1 SEHNR, CDR2 FQNEAQ (reference sequence). V lost 4 bases to trimming and J lost 0 bases; unmatched junction nucleotides: 11. CDR3 size: 17 residues.

A few counts support this clonotype. The rearrangement links TRBV29-1 to TRBJ2-3, with D hard to call. The CDR3 covers 12 residues. Between the trimmed V and J ends, which lost 3 bases and 1 base, there was a span of 5 bases. Germline V gives CDR1 SQVTM, CDR2 ANQGSEA. Here the CDR3 reads CSVEQGTDTQYF. The DNA of the CDR3 is TGCAGCGTTGAGCAGGGCACAGATACGCAGTATTTT.

This clonotype has just a few counts. This chain joins TRBV7-9 and TRBJ2-1; D is unresolved. Trimming took 3 bases from V and 13 from J, leaving 1 base between them. CDR3 length equals 8 residues. CDR1 and CDR2 (germline): SEHNR, FQNEAQ (reference sequence). The CDR3 nucleotides read TGTGCCAGCAGCTTCCAGTTCTTC. Encoded protein: CASSFQFF.

With regard to this clonotype: A much larger clone lies one base from this, so it may be a read error. V usage is TRBV7-3 and J usage is TRBJ1-1; D gene unclear. The CDR3 runs to 13 residues. Deletions cut 5 bases from V and 5 bases from J, with 12 bases between. Germline V gives CDR1 SGHTA, CDR2 FQGTGA. The CDR3 nucleotides are TGTGCCAGCAGCATTACACCGAAAACTGAAGCTTTCTTT. This sequence encodes CASSITPKTEAFF.

The table lists this clonotype with a few counts. The genes are TRBV6-6 and TRBJ2-4; TRBD2 might be the D (6 bases). Germline CDR1 and CDR2: MNHNY and SVGAGI (reference sequence). The CDR3 covers 13 residues. The V and J ends lost 10 bases and 0 bases respectively, with 10 bases between them. CDR3 residues: CATWGEAKNIQYF. The CDR3 nucleotides are TGTGCCACCTGGGGGGAAGCCAAAAACATTCAGTACTTC.

The chain carries TRBV9 and TRBJ1-6; D is unresolved. Trimming shortened V by 2 bases and J by 7 bases, and 10 bases separated the two germline ends. Germline assignment: CDR1 SGDLS and CDR2 YYNGEE. The length of the CDR3 is 14 residues. The CDR3 coding sequence is TGTGCCAGCAGCGTTTGGCAGGCAAATTCACCCCTCCACTTT. Its protein is CASSVWQANSPLHF.

Remarks on this clonotype: One base away lies a much larger clone, so this may be a sequencing read error. The chain is built from TRBV28 and TRBJ1-3; D unclear. The ends were cut back, 5 bases at V and 0 bases at J, with 8 bases in the middle. CDR1 MDHEN and CDR2 SYDVKM come from the germline V gene. The CDR3 loop spans 14 amino acids. Here the CDR3 DNA reads TGTGCCAGCAGTCTCGCAAACTCTGGAAACACCATATATTTT. Encoded protein: CASSLANSGNTIYF.

The chain couples TRBV20-1 to TRBJ2-3; 7 nucleotides line up with TRBD1. The CDR3 has 14 residues. The junction had 14 bases not matched to a gene; V was cut back by 6 bases and J by 8 bases. Germline CDR1 and CDR2: DFQATT and SNEGSKA (reference sequence). CDR3 DNA: TGCAGTGCGGAAGCCGGGACAGCCGCTACTACGCAGTATTTT. Amino acid sequence: CSAEAGTAATTQYF.

This clonotype was seen a few times. V gene TRBV29-1 combines with J gene TRBJ1-1, with D possibly being TRBD1 (5 bases). Germline CDR1 is SQVTM and CDR2 is ANQGSEA. The CDR3 covers 11 residues. With 3 bases removed from V and 8 bases from J, the gap between germline ends came to 10 bases. In nucleotides, the CDR3 is TGCAGCGTTGATGGGGGGAGGGAAGCTTTCTTT. The encoded protein is CSVDGGREAFF.

The table lists this clonotype with many counts. This chain uses TRBV7-6 with TRBJ2-1; D perhaps matches TRBD1 (6 bases). Per germline, CDR1 SGHVS and CDR2 FNYEAQ. V gave up 4 bases and J gave up 4 bases, with 17 bases separating them. The CDR3 is 16 residues long. In nucleotides, the CDR3 is TGTGCCAGCAGCTCCCCAGACAGGACAGAGTACAATGAGCAGTTCTTC. Protein: CASSSPDRTEYNEQFF.

This clonotype has more than one count but fewer than ten. J is TRBJ2-7 and V is TRBV27; D uncertain. The V gene lost 5 bases and the J gene lost 3 bases, with 8 bases spanning the gap. CDR3 length equals 12 residues. Germline CDR1 is MNHEY and CDR2 is SMNVEV (reference sequence). CDR3 sequence (DNA): TGTGCCAGCAGTCTACGTCTCTACGAGCAGTACGTC. Translating gives CASSLRLYEQYV.

Written as DNA, the CDR3 is TGTGCCAGCAGCCCACATCCTGCAGGTAACAGAGGTGAAGCTTTCTTT. Residues: CASSPHPAGNRGEAFF. The chain uses TRBV14 and TRBJ1-1; no clear D gene. The V end was cut by 4 bases, the J end by 7 bases, with 22 bases between. The CDR3 has 16 amino acids. Per germline, CDR1 SGHDN and CDR2 FVKESK.

This clonotype has more than one count but fewer than ten. In nucleotides, the CDR3 is TGTGCCACCAGTGCGGGACGGGGCCACAATGAGCAGTTCTTC. This codes for CATSAGRGHNEQFF. This sequence joins TRBV24-1 and TRBJ2-1; D tentatively reads TRBD1 or TRBD2 (5 bases each). The CDR3 is made up of 14 amino acids. Germline CDR1 and CDR2: KGHDR and SFDVKD. Trimming shortened V by 5 bases and J by 5 bases, and 12 bases separated the two germline ends.

The V gene is TRBV27, the J gene TRBJ2-1, with 11 bases matching TRBD2. Looked up from germline, CDR1 is MNHEY and CDR2 is SMNVEV (reference sequence). The CDR3 extends over 16 amino acids. The J segment lost 0 bases and the V segment lost 6 bases, leaving 4 bases of the junction unmatched. The CDR3 coding sequence is TGTGCCAGCAGCTCCACTAGCGGGAGCTCCTACAATGAGCAGTTCTTC. Protein sequence: CASSSTSGSSYNEQFF.

The table lists this clonotype with many counts. DNA of the CDR3: TGTGCCAGCAGTTTGGGGGCAGGGAACACAGATACGCAGTATTTT. Its translation is CASSLGAGNTDTQYF. The V call is TRBV28, the J call TRBJ2-3, with D maybe TRBD1 (6 bases). Deletions cut 3 bases from V and 2 bases from J, with 12 bases between. The CDR3 has 15 residues. CDR1 is MDHEN, CDR2 SYDVKM, per germline.

This clonotype was counted a few times. As DNA, the CDR3 is TGCGCCAGCACCCCCGGGCTGGAAGCTTTCTTT. This gives the protein CASTPGLEAFF. This chain joins TRBV10-2 and TRBJ1-1; no clear D. CDR3 length: 11 residues. Deletions cut 7 bases from V and 8 bases from J, with 11 bases between. CDR1 and CDR2 from the germline V gene are WSHSY and SAAADI.

V is TRBV5-1 and J is TRBJ2-7; 7 positions agree with TRBD2. The CDR3 is 16 amino acids. Trimming removed 0 bases from V and 0 bases from J; junction bases left unmatched: 6. Germline V gene data show CDR1 as SGHRS and CDR2 as YFSETQ. This CDR3 is CASSLEAAGDSYEQYV. Written as DNA, the CDR3 is TGCGCCAGCAGCTTGGAGGCTGCGGGGGACTCCTACGAGCAGTACGTC.